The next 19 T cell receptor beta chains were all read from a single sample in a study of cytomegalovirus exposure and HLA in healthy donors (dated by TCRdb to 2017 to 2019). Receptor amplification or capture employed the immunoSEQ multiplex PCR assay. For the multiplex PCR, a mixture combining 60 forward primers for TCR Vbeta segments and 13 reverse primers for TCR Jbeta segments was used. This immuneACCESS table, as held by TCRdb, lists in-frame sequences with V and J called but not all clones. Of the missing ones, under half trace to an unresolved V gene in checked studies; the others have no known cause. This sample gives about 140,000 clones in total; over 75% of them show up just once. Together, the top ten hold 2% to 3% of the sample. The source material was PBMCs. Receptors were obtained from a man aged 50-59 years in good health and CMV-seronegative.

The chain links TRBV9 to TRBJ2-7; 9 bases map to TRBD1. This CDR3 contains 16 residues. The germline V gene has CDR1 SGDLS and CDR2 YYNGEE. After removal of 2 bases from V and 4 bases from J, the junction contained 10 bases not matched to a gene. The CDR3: CASSVDLTGGFYEQYF. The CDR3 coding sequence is TGTGCCAGCAGCGTTGATTTGACAGGGGGGTTTTACGAGCAGTACTTC.

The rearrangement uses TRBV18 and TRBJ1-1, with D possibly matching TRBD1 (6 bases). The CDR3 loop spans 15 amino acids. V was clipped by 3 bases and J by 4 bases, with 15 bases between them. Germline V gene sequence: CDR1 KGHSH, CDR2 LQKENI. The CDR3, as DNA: TGTGCCAGCTCACCCGAGGACAGATCGAGCACTGAAGCTTTCTTT. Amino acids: CASSPEDRSSTEAFF.

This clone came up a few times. The CDR3 region has the DNA TGTGCCAGCAGCTCCCGGGACAGCGAAAGCACTGAAGCTTTCTTT. Translating gives CASSSRDSESTEAFF. The rearrangement uses TRBV9 and TRBJ1-1, with 7 bases lining up with TRBD1. The CDR3 contains 15 residues. Germline loops: CDR1 SGDLS, CDR2 YYNGEE. V shed 4 bases, J shed 4 bases, and the junction held 10 bases outside the gene matches.

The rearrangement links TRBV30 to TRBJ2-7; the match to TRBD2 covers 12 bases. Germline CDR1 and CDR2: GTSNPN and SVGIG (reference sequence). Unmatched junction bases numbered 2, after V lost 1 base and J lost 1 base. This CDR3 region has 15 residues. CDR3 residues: CAWSELAGGSYEQYF. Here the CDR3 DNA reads TGTGCCTGGAGTGAACTAGCGGGAGGTTCCTACGAGCAGTACTTC.

The CDR3 nucleotides are TGTGCCAGCAGCGTTGGGAGCTCCTACGAGCAGTACTTC. It yields the protein CASSVGSSYEQYF. This chain connects TRBV7-3 to TRBJ2-7; tentative D call: TRBD2 (5 bases). Germline lookup yields CDR1 SGHTA and CDR2 FQGTGA. The CDR3 covers 13 residues. With 5 bases removed from V and 0 bases from J, the gap between germline ends came to 8 bases.

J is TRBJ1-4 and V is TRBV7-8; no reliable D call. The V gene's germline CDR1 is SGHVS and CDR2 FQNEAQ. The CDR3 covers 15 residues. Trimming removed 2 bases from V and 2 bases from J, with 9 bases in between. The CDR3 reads CASSLIHSTNEKLFF. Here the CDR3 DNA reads TGTGCCAGCAGCTTAATCCACAGCACTAATGAAAAACTGTTTTTT.

CDR3 residues: CASTGRQGALSNTEAFF. The CDR3 region has the DNA TGTGCCAGCACGGGGAGACAGGGGGCTTTGTCGAACACTGAAGCTTTCTTT. This chain joins TRBV28 and TRBJ1-1; 10 bases align to TRBD1. V shed 7 bases and J 1 base; nucleotides not matched to a gene: 12. The germline V gene encodes CDR1 MDHEN and CDR2 SYDVKM. This CDR3 spans 17 amino acids.

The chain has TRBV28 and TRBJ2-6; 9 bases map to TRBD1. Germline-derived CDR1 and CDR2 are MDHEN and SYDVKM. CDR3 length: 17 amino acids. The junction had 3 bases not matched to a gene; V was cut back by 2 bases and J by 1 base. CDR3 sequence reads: CASSLTGGWSGANVLTF. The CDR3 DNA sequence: TGTGCCAGCAGTTTAACAGGGGGCTGGTCTGGGGCCAACGTCCTGACTTTC. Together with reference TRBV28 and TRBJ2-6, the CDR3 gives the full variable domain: DVKVTQSSRYLVKRTGEKVFLECVQDMDHENMFWYRQDPGLGLRLIYFSYDVKMKEKGDIPEGYSVSREKKERFSLILESASTNQTSMYLCASSLTGGWSGANVLTFGAGSRLTVL.

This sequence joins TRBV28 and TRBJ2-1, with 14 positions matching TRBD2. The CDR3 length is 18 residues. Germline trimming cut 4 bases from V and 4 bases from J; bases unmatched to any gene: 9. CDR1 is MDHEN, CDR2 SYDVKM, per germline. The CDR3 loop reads CASSYPLTSGRGYNEQFF. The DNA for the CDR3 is TGTGCCAGCAGTTACCCCCTGACTAGCGGGAGGGGGTACAATGAGCAGTTCTTC.

The CDR3 nucleotides read TGTGCCAGCAGCTCAAAGAGGGGGACAGGGGCCCGGTATGAGCAGTACTTC. Amino acid sequence: CASSSKRGTGARYEQYF. The chain is built from TRBV11-3 and TRBJ2-7; 10 positions match TRBD1. The CDR3 spans 17 residues. Germline V CDR1 and CDR2: SGHNT, YENEEA. With 4 bases clipped from V and 7 bases from J, the junction kept 16 bases outside the gene matches.

The CDR3 loop reads CASSAGQGAGETQYF. For the CDR3, the DNA is TGTGCCAGCAGTGCGGGACAGGGAGCGGGGGAGACCCAGTACTTC. The chain carries TRBV27 and TRBJ2-5, with TRBD1 identical over 9 bases. Germline trimming cut 5 bases from V and 5 bases from J; bases unmatched to any gene: 9. In germline, CDR1 is MNHEY, CDR2 SMNVEV (reference sequence). The CDR3 runs 15 residues.

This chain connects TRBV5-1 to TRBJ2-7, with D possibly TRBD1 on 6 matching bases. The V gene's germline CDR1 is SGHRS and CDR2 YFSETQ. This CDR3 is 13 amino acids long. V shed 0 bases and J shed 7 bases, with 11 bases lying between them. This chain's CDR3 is CASSLDRVREQYF. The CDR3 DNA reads TGCGCCAGCAGCTTGGACAGGGTCAGGGAGCAGTACTTC.

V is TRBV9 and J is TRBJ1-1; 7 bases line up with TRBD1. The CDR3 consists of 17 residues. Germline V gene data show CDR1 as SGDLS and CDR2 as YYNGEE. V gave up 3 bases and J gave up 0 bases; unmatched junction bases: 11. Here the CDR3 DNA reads TGTGCCAGCAGCGCCACCGGGACAGATGTATTGAACACTGAAGCTTTCTTT. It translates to CASSATGTDVLNTEAFF. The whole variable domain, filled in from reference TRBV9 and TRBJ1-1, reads DSGVTQTPKHLITATGQRVTLRCSPRSGDLSVYWYQQSLDQGLQFLIQYYNGEERAKGNILERFSAQQFPDLHSELNLSSLELGDSALYFCASSATGTDVLNTEAFFGQGTRLTVV.

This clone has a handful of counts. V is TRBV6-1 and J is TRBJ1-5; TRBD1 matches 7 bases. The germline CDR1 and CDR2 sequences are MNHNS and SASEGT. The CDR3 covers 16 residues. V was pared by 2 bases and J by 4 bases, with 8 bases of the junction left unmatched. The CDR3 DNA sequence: TGTGCCAGCAGTGAACGCCGGGGACAGACTAATCAGCCCCAGCATTTT. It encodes CASSERRGQTNQPQHF.

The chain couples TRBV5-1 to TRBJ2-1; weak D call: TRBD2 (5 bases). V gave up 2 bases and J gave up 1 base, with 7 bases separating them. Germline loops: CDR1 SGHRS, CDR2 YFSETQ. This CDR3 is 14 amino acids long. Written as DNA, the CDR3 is TGCGCCAGCAGCTTTGCGGGTTCCTACAATGAGCAGTTCTTC. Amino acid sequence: CASSFAGSYNEQFF.

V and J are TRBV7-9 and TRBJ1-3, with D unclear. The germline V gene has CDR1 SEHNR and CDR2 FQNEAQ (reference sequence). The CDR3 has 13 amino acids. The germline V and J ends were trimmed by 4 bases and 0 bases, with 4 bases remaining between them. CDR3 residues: CASSSSSGNTIYF. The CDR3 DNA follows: TGTGCCAGCAGCTCGAGCTCTGGAAACACCATATATTTT.

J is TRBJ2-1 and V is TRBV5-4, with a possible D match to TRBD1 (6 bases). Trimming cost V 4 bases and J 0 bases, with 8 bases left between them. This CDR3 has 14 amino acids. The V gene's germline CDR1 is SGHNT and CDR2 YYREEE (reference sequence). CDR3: CASSQGISYNEQFF. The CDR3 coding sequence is TGTGCCAGCAGCCAGGGGATCTCCTACAATGAGCAGTTCTTC. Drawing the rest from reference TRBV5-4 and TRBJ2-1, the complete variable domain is ETGVTQSPTHLIKTRGQQVTLRCSSQSGHNTVSWYQQALGQGPQFIFQYYREEENGRGNFPPRFSGLQFPNYSSELNVNALELDDSALYLCASSQGISYNEQFFGPGTRLTVL.

CDR3: CASSQLTQENSYEQYF. CDR3 DNA sequence: TGCGCCAGCAGTCAACTTACACAGGAAAATTCCTACGAGCAGTACTTC. V is TRBV23-1 and J is TRBJ2-7; perhaps TRBD1 as D (5 bases). TRBV23-1 is identified as an open reading frame with a role that is uncertain. Trimming removed 2 bases from V and 1 base from J, with 15 bases in between. The CDR3 is made up of 16 amino acids.

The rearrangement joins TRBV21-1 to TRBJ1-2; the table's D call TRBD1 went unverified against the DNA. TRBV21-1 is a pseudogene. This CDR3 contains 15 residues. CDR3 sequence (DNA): TGTGCCAGCAGCAAAATCAGGGGAAAAAACTATGGCTACACCTTC. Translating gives CASSKIRGKNYGYTF.